This T cell receptor (beta chain) appears in the sequencing data of a study of PD-1 and CTLA-4 blockade in melanoma. This CDR3 has 18 residues. Looked up from germline, CDR1 is GTSNPN and CDR2 is SVGIG (reference sequence). Trimming removed 1 base at V and 4 bases at J, with 20 bases between. TCRdb's copy holds only in-frame clones and misses some; the assay was immunoSEQ multiplex PCR. The table has around 31,000 clones, more than 85% seen once. V is TRBV30 and J is TRBJ2-6, with D unclear. The sequence derives from a human donor with melanoma. This sample comprised CD8+ T cells from peripheral blood, obtained from a patient given anti-PD-1 treatment. CDR3 amino acids: CAWSGTTGPTRGANVLTF. For the CDR3, the DNA is TGTGCCTGGAGTGGGACGACGGGCCCTACGAGGGGGGCCAACGTCCTGACTTTC.